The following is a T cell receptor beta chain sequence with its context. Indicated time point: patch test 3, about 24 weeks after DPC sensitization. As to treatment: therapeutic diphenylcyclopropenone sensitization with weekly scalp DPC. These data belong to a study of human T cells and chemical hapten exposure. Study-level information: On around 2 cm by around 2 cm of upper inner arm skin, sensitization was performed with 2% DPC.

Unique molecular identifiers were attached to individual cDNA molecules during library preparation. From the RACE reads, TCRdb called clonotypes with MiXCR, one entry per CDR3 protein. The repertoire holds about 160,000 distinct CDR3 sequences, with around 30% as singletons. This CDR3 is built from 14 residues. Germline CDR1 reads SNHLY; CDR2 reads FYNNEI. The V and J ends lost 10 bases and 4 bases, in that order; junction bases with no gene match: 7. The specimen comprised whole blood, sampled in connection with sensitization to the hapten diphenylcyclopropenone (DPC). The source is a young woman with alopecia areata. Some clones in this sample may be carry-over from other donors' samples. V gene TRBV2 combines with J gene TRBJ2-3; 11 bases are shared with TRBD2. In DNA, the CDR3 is TGTGCCACCTCCCCTAGCGGGAGGCCAGATACGCAGTATTTT. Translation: CATSPSGRPDTQYF.